These 12 T cell receptor beta chains were sequenced from one sample in a study of OX40 agonist ivuxolimab in advanced cancers. Assay used: immunoSEQ multiplex PCR; TCRdb lists only in-frame clones, some missing. There are about 60,000 clones in the sample; about 90% occur only once, and around 16% lies in the top ten. Source: CD4+ or CD8+ T cells sorted from blood, taken in a trial of the OX40 agonist ivuxolimab. The receptors were sampled from an adult with an advanced solid tumor such as melanoma, head and neck, liver or kidney cancer.

This clone was seen only once. The genes are TRBV5-1 and TRBJ2-1; 7 positions match TRBD2. Germline CDR1 SGHRS, CDR2 YFSETQ. The length of the CDR3 is 17 residues. J lost 0 bases, V lost 0 bases, and 6 bases had no gene match. CDR3 DNA: TGCGCCAGCAGCTTGGGTGGGGACTATTTCTCCTACAATGAGCAGTTCTTC. It specifies CASSLGGDYFSYNEQFF.

The chain couples TRBV27 to TRBJ2-5; 8 nucleotides agree with TRBD1. The J call could be wrong; TRBJ2-7 is a better fit for the DNA end. From germline, CDR1 is MNHEY and CDR2 SMNVEV (reference sequence). CDR3 length equals 15 residues. For the CDR3, the DNA is TGTGCCAGCAGTTTTGGACAGGGAATCTCCTACGAGCAGTACTTC. Protein sequence: CASSFGQGISYEQYF.

The chain combines TRBV19 with TRBJ2-7; TRBD2 matches 9 bases. CDR3 length: 15 amino acids. CDR1 LNHDA and CDR2 SQIVND come from the germline V gene (reference sequence). The trim removed 4 bases at V and 6 bases at J, leaving 10 bases unmatched. This CDR3 is CASSTLAGGPREQYF. As DNA, the CDR3 is TGTGCCAGTAGTACCCTCGCGGGGGGGCCCCGCGAGCAGTACTTC.

CDR3 loop: CASSRSYEQYF. The CDR3 coding sequence is TGCGCCAGCAGTAGGTCCTACGAGCAGTACTTC. The chain is built from TRBV5-1 and TRBJ2-7, with D uncertain. V lost 5 bases to trimming and J lost 1 base, with 4 bases between them. The CDR3 has 11 amino acids. Germline V gene sequence: CDR1 SGHRS, CDR2 YFSETQ.

The table lists this clone with a count of one. The chain uses TRBV5-6 and TRBJ2-1, with TRBD2 as a possible D gene (5 bases). The CDR3 contains 16 residues. V gave up 7 bases and J gave up 4 bases, with 21 bases separating them. Germline loops: CDR1 SGHDT, CDR2 YYEEEE. The CDR3 bases are TGTGCCAGCGGGCTCCCGGGGTCCGGGTGGTACAATGAGCAGTTCTTC. Translated, it gives CASGLPGSGWYNEQFF.

This clone appeared a single time. The rearrangement links TRBV7-2 to TRBJ2-1, with D possibly being TRBD2 (6 bases). The CDR3 is made up of 17 amino acids. Germline V CDR1 and CDR2: SGHTA, FQGNSA. V was clipped by 7 bases and J by 3 bases, with 22 bases between them. Here the CDR3 reads CASTPRRASAFYNEQFF. The CDR3 DNA follows: TGTGCCAGCACCCCCCGGCGGGCTAGCGCTTTCTACAATGAGCAGTTCTTC. The variable domain in full, with the rest retrieved from reference TRBV7-2 and TRBJ2-1, is GAGVSQSPSNKVTEKGKDVELRCDPISGHTALYWYRQSLGQGLEFLIYFQGNSAPDKSGLPSDRFSAERTGGSVSTLTIQRTQQEDSAVYLCASTPRRASAFYNEQFFGPGTRLTVL.

The chain is built from TRBV7-3 and TRBJ2-6; D not certain. Germline V gene sequence: CDR1 SGHTA, CDR2 FQGTGA. Trimming shortened V by 5 bases and J by 2 bases, and 10 bases separated the two germline ends. This CDR3 has 15 amino acids. The CDR3 nucleotides are TGTGCCAGCAGCCTAGAAGGGACTGGGGCCAACGTCCTGACTTTC. Its protein is CASSLEGTGANVLTF.

The chain recombines TRBV6-6 with TRBJ2-6; perhaps D is TRBD1 or TRBD2 (5 bases each). Between the trimmed V and J ends, which lost 7 bases and 4 bases, there was a span of 11 bases. This CDR3 is 14 amino acids long. Germline V gene lookup returns CDR1 MNHNY and CDR2 SVGAGI (reference sequence). The CDR3, as DNA: TGTGCCAGCAAAACCGGGGCGGGGGCCAACGTCCTGACTTTC. Amino acids: CASKTGAGANVLTF.

In this sample, this clone turned up a few times. The J gene is TRBJ2-7, the V gene TRBV28; D is uncertain. The ends were cut back, 1 base at V and 4 bases at J, with 11 bases in the middle. CDR1 is MDHEN and CDR2 is SYDVKM in the germline V gene. There are 14 residues in the CDR3. The CDR3 region is CASSLFPSGYEQYF. The CDR3 nucleotides read TGTGCCAGCAGTTTATTTCCCTCCGGGTACGAGCAGTACTTC.

J is TRBJ2-2 and V is TRBV6-5; the D is unclear. The germline V gene has CDR1 MNHEY and CDR2 SVGAGI. Trimming took 2 bases from V and 2 from J, leaving 9 bases between them. This CDR3 is 15 amino acids long. The CDR3 loop reads CASSYGRVNTGELFF. The DNA for the CDR3 is TGTGCCAGCAGTTACGGAAGAGTAAACACCGGGGAGCTGTTTTTT.

V gene TRBV2 combines with J gene TRBJ2-7; D gene unclear. Germline-derived CDR1 and CDR2 are SNHLY and FYNNEI. CDR3 length equals 13 residues. V was shortened by 7 bases and J by 4 bases, with 14 bases between the two germline ends. The CDR3 DNA follows: TGTGCCAGCAATGATGTAGGGCAATACGAGCAGTACTTC. It specifies CASNDVGQYEQYF.

The chain combines TRBV29-1 with TRBJ2-3, with D unclear. The CDR3 is 12 residues long. The germline V and J ends were trimmed by 1 base and 0 bases, with 2 bases remaining between them. CDR1 and CDR2 from the germline V gene are SQVTM and ANQGSEA. This chain's CDR3 is CSVEGSTDTQYF. The CDR3 DNA is TGCAGCGTTGAAGGGAGCACAGATACGCAGTATTTT.